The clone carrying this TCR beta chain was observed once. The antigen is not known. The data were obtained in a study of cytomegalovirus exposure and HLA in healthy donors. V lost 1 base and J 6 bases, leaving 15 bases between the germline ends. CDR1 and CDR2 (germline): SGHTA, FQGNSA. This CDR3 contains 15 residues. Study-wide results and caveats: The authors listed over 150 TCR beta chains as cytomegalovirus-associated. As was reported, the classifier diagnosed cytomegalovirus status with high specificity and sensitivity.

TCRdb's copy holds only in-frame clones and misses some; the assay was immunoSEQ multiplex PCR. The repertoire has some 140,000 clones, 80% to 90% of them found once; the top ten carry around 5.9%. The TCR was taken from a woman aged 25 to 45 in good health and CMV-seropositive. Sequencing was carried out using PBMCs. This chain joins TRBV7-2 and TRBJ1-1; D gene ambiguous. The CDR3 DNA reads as TGTGCCAGCAGCTTAGTTGCGGGGATGGACGCTGAAGCTTTCTTT. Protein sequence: CASSLVAGMDAEAFF.